This TCR beta chain was recorded in a study of PD-L1 blockade in urothelial cancer. Germline loops: CDR1 SNHLY, CDR2 FYNNEI. The CDR3 runs 13 residues. The V end was cut by 7 bases, the J end by 1 base, with 10 bases between. The time point was: peripheral blood 6 weeks after treatment start. Each patient's cancer was a locally advanced or metastatic urothelial carcinoma. This table comes from immunoSEQ multiplex PCR, and its TCRdb copy is limited to in-frame clones, with some not included. The sample yields 35,000 to 45,000 clones, under 90% seen once. This specimen was PBMCs, taken around atezolizumab (anti-PD-L1) treatment. The sequence came from a man between 60 and 75 years old with urothelial cancer. V gene TRBV2 combines with J gene TRBJ1-1, with a tentative D call TRBD1 (5 bases). CDR3: CASMRDPNTEAFF. DNA of the CDR3: TGTGCCAGCATGCGGGACCCGAACACTGAAGCTTTCTTT.